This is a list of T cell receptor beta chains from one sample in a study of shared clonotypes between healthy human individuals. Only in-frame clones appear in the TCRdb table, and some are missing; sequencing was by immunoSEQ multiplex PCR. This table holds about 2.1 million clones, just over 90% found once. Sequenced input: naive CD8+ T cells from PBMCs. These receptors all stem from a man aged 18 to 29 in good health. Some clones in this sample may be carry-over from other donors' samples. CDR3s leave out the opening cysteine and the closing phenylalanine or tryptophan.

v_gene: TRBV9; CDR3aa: ASSVGRGSYNEQF
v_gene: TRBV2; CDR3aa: ASLRGGGSDLTDTQY
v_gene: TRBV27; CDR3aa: ASSLSIVGSGANVLT
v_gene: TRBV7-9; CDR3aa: ASSSGPGADQETQY
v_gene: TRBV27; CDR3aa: ASSETDTNEKLF
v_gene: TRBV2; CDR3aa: ASSETTGFYEQY
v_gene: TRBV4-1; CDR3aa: ASSQGPGESEELF
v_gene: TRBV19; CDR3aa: ASRSGLPEAF
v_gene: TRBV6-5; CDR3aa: ASSYSYRGEYGYT
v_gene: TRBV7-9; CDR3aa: ASSPRGATYEQY
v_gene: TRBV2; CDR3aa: ASSEEPAGGRGNEQF
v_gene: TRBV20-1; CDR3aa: SARVAGEAF
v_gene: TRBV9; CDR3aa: ASSSSVGEQY
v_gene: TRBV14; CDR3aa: ASSQDWTGAVTF
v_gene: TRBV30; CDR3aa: AWGYRGRAAKNIQY
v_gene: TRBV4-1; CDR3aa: ASSLGTSGLAKNIQY